Described below is a single T cell receptor beta chain sequence and its context. It has no known antigen specificity. It has no much larger one-base neighbor in the sample; base qualities were not kept. The library relied on the immunoSEQ multiplex PCR assay. Here the immuneACCESS table is served through TCRdb, limited to in-frame sequences with V and J called. Missing clones are a known gap in these copies; in checked studies unresolved V genes cover under half, and the rest lacks a known reason. For this sample the table gives around 130,000 clones, of which 85% to 95% were detected only once. The ten largest make up 1.7% of the sample. The sample originates from a study of control samples from healthy donors and cancer patients (dated by TCRdb to 2018 to 2020). The trim is 0 bases for V and 1 base for J, with a gap of 7 bases between the germline ends. From the germline V gene, CDR1 is MNHEY and CDR2 is SVGEGT. The CDR3 holds 15 amino acids from the cysteine to the phenylalanine. CDR3 DNA is the only sequence kept; it has 45 bases, read in frame from the first base.

Source material: PBMCs. The sequence joins TRBV6-2 or TRBV6-3 to TRBJ1-5; matching of 5 bases hints at TRBD1 as the D gene. This clonotype was obtained from a man in his fifties or sixties with head and neck cancer. The CDR3: CASSYSRGSNQPQHF. The DNA sequence is as follows: TGTGCCAGCAGTTACTCGCGGGGGAGCAATCAGCCCCAGCATTTT.